A single sample gave rise to the 23 T cell receptor beta chains below, sequenced in a study of lymphopenia after photon versus proton radiotherapy. Clones were read by immunoSEQ multiplex PCR, and TCRdb kept only the in-frame ones, dropping some. This table has about 26,000 clones, 75% to 90% appearing once. Sample: peripheral blood, taken from a patient treated with photon-based radiotherapy. Receptors were obtained from a woman between 45 and 60 years old with pancreatic cancer.

The chain couples TRBV28 to TRBJ2-7; 10 bases fit TRBD2. Trimming removed 3 bases from V and 9 bases from J; junction bases left unmatched: 8. Germline CDR1 and CDR2: MDHEN and SYDVKM. The length of the CDR3 is 14 residues. CDR3 DNA: TGTGCCAGCAGTTTCGATCTAGCGGGAGTCGTGCAGTACTTC. Its protein product is CASSFDLAGVVQYF.

The chain links TRBV30 to TRBJ1-2, with 9 bases lining up with TRBD1. Germline-derived CDR1 and CDR2 are GTSNPN and SVGIG (reference sequence). J gave up 4 bases and V 7 bases, and 13 bases lay outside the gene matches. The CDR3 runs to 15 residues. DNA of the CDR3: TGTGCCTCACAAGGGACAGGGTTAGCCTCCTATGGCTACACCTTC. The encoded protein is CASQGTGLASYGYTF.

V usage is TRBV4-3 and J usage is TRBJ2-2; no clear D. CDR3 size: 16 residues. V was trimmed by 1 base and J by 0 bases, leaving 9 bases between them. The germline V gene has CDR1 LGHNA and CDR2 YSLEER. This CDR3 reads CASSQVGWANTGELFF. The CDR3 coding sequence is TGCGCCAGCAGCCAAGTTGGTTGGGCGAACACCGGGGAGCTGTTTTTT.

The chain couples TRBV19 to TRBJ1-1; tentatively, D is TRBD1 (6 bases). Looked up from germline, CDR1 is LNHDA and CDR2 is SQIVND (reference sequence). The V end lost 9 bases, the J end lost 1 base, and 15 bases lay between the germline ends. The CDR3 covers 14 residues. The DNA of the CDR3 is TGTGCCAGCAACACCGGGACACCGAACACTGAAGCTTTCTTT. Its protein is CASNTGTPNTEAFF. The complete variable domain, with remaining parts taken from reference TRBV19 and TRBJ1-1, reads DGGITQSPKYLFRKEGQNVTLSCEQNLNHDAMYWYRQDPGQGLRLIYYSQIVNDFQKGDIAEGYSVSREKKESFPLTVTSAQKNPTAFYLCASNTGTPNTEAFFGQGTRLTVV.

This clone appeared a few times. J is TRBJ1-2 and V is TRBV27, with D possibly being TRBD1 (5 bases). Germline V lookup: CDR1 MNHEY, CDR2 SMNVEV (reference sequence). The CDR3 is made up of 16 amino acids. Trimming removed 3 bases from V and 0 bases from J, with 14 bases in between. CDR3 sequence (DNA): TGTGCCAGCAGTTTCGCCGGGGTGGGGGCTAACTATGGCTACACCTTC. Protein sequence: CASSFAGVGANYGYTF.

The chain uses TRBV5-5 and TRBJ1-1, with D maybe TRBD1 (5 bases). The V end was cut by 0 bases, the J end by 3 bases, with 15 bases between. The CDR3 is made up of 16 amino acids. Germline CDR1 and CDR2: SGHKS and YYEKEE (reference sequence). This CDR3 reads CASSLGGRAWDTEAFF. The CDR3 DNA is TGTGCCAGCAGCTTGGGAGGCAGGGCATGGGACACTGAAGCTTTCTTT.

V and J are TRBV28 and TRBJ1-3; a possible D gene is TRBD1 (6 bases). V lost 1 base and J 3 bases, leaving 19 bases between the germline ends. Germline V gene lookup returns CDR1 MDHEN and CDR2 SYDVKM. This CDR3 spans 18 amino acids. Written as DNA, the CDR3 is TGTGCCAGCAGTTTATACGGGCCCGGGGGCTCTTATGGAAACACCATATATTTT. The encoded protein is CASSLYGPGGSYGNTIYF. Full variable domain (rest looked up from reference TRBV28 and TRBJ1-3): DVKVTQSSRYLVKRTGEKVFLECVQDMDHENMFWYRQDPGLGLRLIYFSYDVKMKEKGDIPEGYSVSREKKERFSLILESASTNQTSMYLCASSLYGPGGSYGNTIYFGEGSWLTVV.

V usage is TRBV15 and J usage is TRBJ1-6; D unclear. V lost 1 base and J lost 7, with 11 bases in between. The CDR3 is 15 amino acids. CDR1 and CDR2 from the germline V gene are LNHNV and YYDKDF (reference sequence). CDR3 region: CATSRGGGKNSPLHF. The CDR3 coding sequence is TGTGCCACCAGCAGAGGGGGAGGGAAAAATTCACCCCTCCACTTT.

The rearrangement joins TRBV28 to TRBJ2-2; no clear D gene. Trimming removed 3 bases from V and 1 base from J, with 12 bases in between. Germline CDR1 reads MDHEN; CDR2 reads SYDVKM. The CDR3 is made up of 16 amino acids. This CDR3 is CASSFGSSGNTGELFF. CDR3 in DNA: TGTGCCAGCAGTTTTGGAAGTTCAGGGAACACCGGGGAGCTGTTTTTT.

In nucleotides, the CDR3 is TGTGCCAGCAGTACAGTCTATGGCTACACCTTC. Translated: CASSTVYGYTF. The chain combines TRBV28 with TRBJ1-2; no definite D call. CDR1 is MDHEN, CDR2 SYDVKM, per germline. The CDR3 is 11 amino acids. With 5 bases removed from V and 4 bases from J, the gap between germline ends came to 5 bases.

J is TRBJ2-7 and V is TRBV18; D gene uncertain. CDR3 length equals 14 residues. Trimming pared 2 bases from V and 7 bases from J, leaving 15 bases between. Germline-derived CDR1 and CDR2 are KGHSH and LQKENI. The CDR3 coding sequence is TGTGCCAGCTCACCAAGGGAAGGGTTAGGGGAGCAGTACTTC. Translated: CASSPREGLGEQYF.

This clone was detected only once. The gene calls are TRBV19 and TRBJ2-5, with D perhaps TRBD2 (5 bases). The V gene's germline CDR1 is LNHDA and CDR2 SQIVND (reference sequence). The CDR3 has 14 amino acids. V lost 4 bases to trimming and J lost 3 bases, with 12 bases between them. For the CDR3, the DNA is TGTGCCAGTAGTAGGCTAGCTCATAAAGAGACCCAGTACTTC. This codes for CASSRLAHKETQYF.

The rearrangement joins TRBV6-5 to TRBJ1-2; D may be TRBD1 (6 bases). The germline V gene encodes CDR1 MNHEY and CDR2 SVGAGI. CDR3 length: 15 residues. V gave up 6 bases and J gave up 7 bases, with 21 bases separating them. This CDR3 reads CASSSPGGGHVGYTF. The CDR3 DNA reads as TGTGCCAGCAGCTCCCCGGGGGGGGGCCATGTTGGCTACACCTTC.

The chain carries TRBV6-5 and TRBJ2-1, with 7 bases lining up with TRBD2. The CDR3 is 15 amino acids. Germline V lookup: CDR1 MNHEY, CDR2 SVGAGI. J gave up 7 bases and V 2 bases, and 8 bases lay outside the gene matches. The chain's CDR3 is CASSYGREFGNEQFF. The CDR3 region has the DNA TGTGCCAGCAGTTACGGGCGGGAGTTCGGGAATGAGCAGTTCTTC.

This rearrangement joins TRBV5-6 to TRBJ2-7, with TRBD1 matching 8 bases. V gave up 5 bases and J gave up 4 bases; unmatched junction bases: 8. The CDR3 runs to 14 residues. Germline V gene data show CDR1 as SGHDT and CDR2 as YYEEEE. As DNA, the CDR3 is TGTGCCAGCAGATATGGACAGGGTGGGTACGAGCAGTACTTC. Translated, it gives CASRYGQGGYEQYF.

Worth noting for this clone: One end of the junction fails to match germline, which may point to a read error. Other DNA sequences in the sample encode the same CDR3. The genes are TRBV7-2 and TRBJ2-2; D may be TRBD2 (5 bases). Germline V gene lookup returns CDR1 SGHTA and CDR2 FQGNSA. This CDR3 comprises 15 residues. CDR3 DNA: TGTGCCAGCAGCTACGCCAACGCGAACACCGGGGAGCTATTTTTT. It yields the protein CASSYANANTGELFF.

The V call is TRBV18, the J call TRBJ2-2, with D possibly matching TRBD2 (6 bases). The germline V gene has CDR1 KGHSH and CDR2 LQKENI. The V and J ends lost 0 bases and 1 base respectively, with 15 bases between them. This CDR3 has 18 residues. The CDR3: CASSPPGSAGLNTGELFF. CDR3 sequence (DNA): TGTGCCAGCTCACCACCGGGGTCAGCGGGCTTGAACACCGGGGAGCTGTTTTTT.

This chain uses TRBV6-5 with TRBJ2-3; TRBD2 might be the D (6 bases). The germline V gene has CDR1 MNHEY and CDR2 SVGAGI. This CDR3 has 11 residues. Between the trimmed V and J ends, which lost 4 bases and 9 bases, there was a span of 8 bases. CDR3 bases: TGTGCCAGCAGTTCCGGACTAACGCAGTATTTT. Amino acid sequence: CASSSGLTQYF.

This chain uses TRBV19 with TRBJ2-7; 11 bases match TRBD1. V lost 9 bases to trimming and J lost 3 bases; unmatched junction nucleotides: 4. The CDR3 has 13 residues. Germline values: CDR1 LNHDA, CDR2 SQIVND (reference sequence). This CDR3 is CASGGTGGYEQYF. CDR3 in DNA: TGTGCCAGCGGCGGGACAGGGGGCTACGAGCAGTACTTC.

V usage is TRBV5-6 and J usage is TRBJ2-1; D uncertain. The CDR3 spans 18 residues. CDR1 is SGHDT and CDR2 is YYEEEE in the germline V gene. Trimming took 5 bases from V and 0 from J, leaving 21 bases between them. The DNA for the CDR3 is TGTGCCAGCAGTCTTCGCGTCACCCCTTATAGCTCCTACAATGAGCAGTTCTTC. It yields the protein CASSLRVTPYSSYNEQFF.

The gene calls are TRBV9 and TRBJ1-5, with D maybe TRBD1 (5 bases). Trimming left V 4 bases short and J 1 base short, with 15 bases between. The V gene's germline CDR1 is SGDLS and CDR2 YYNGEE. The CDR3 extends over 16 amino acids. CDR3 DNA sequence: TGTGCCAGCAGCCGCGGGGACGTTTTAAGCAATCAGCCCCAGCATTTT. As protein: CASSRGDVLSNQPQHF.

This clone was seen only once. V is TRBV5-4 and J is TRBJ2-1; maybe TRBD2 (6 bases). Per the germline V gene, CDR1 is SGHNT and CDR2 is YYREEE (reference sequence). The CDR3 totals 15 residues. The germline V and J ends were trimmed by 4 bases and 2 bases, with 13 bases remaining between them. The CDR3 nucleotides are TGTGCCAGCAGCATATCTAGCGTGACCTACAATGAGCAGTTCTTC. Protein: CASSISSVTYNEQFF.

This clone appeared a single time. The chain employs TRBV19 and TRBJ1-1; D possibly corresponds to TRBD1 (6 bases). The CDR3 length is 15 residues. CDR1 is LNHDA and CDR2 is SQIVND in the germline V gene (reference sequence). Trimming stripped 4 bases from V and 4 bases from J, with 16 bases between. The CDR3 nucleotides read TGTGCCAGTAGTACCTCAGGGGTCTGGGGCACTGAAGCTTTCTTT. It specifies CASSTSGVWGTEAFF. Full variable domain (outside the CDR3, taken from reference TRBV19 and TRBJ1-1): DGGITQSPKYLFRKEGQNVTLSCEQNLNHDAMYWYRQDPGQGLRLIYYSQIVNDFQKGDIAEGYSVSREKKESFPLTVTSAQKNPTAFYLCASSTSGVWGTEAFFGQGTRLTVV.